The 14 T cell receptor beta chains below come from one sample, sequenced in a study of T cell responses to AZD1222 COVID-19 vaccine. TCRdb's copy holds only in-frame clones and misses some; the assay was immunoSEQ multiplex PCR. The sample records around 170,000 clones, 90% being singletons. Sequencing was performed on peripheral blood, taken on day 0 of AZD1222 vaccination. All receptors come from an adult in good health.

The V gene is TRBV6-1, the J gene TRBJ1-2; D gene uncertain. This CDR3 contains 14 residues. The V end was cut by 7 bases, the J end by 1 base, with 13 bases between. Germline V gene data show CDR1 as MNHNS and CDR2 as SASEGT. This chain's CDR3 is CASTESLGNYGYTF. The DNA of the CDR3 is TGTGCCAGCACCGAGTCCCTAGGTAACTATGGCTACACCTTC.

This rearrangement joins TRBV5-1 to TRBJ1-1; 12 positions agree with TRBD1. This CDR3 region has 16 residues. Germline V gives CDR1 SGHRS, CDR2 YFSETQ. After removal of 0 bases from V and 10 bases from J, the junction contained 10 bases not matched to a gene. The CDR3 spells CASSLVAGQGALGAFF. The CDR3 region has the DNA TGCGCCAGCAGCTTGGTTGCGGGACAGGGGGCCCTCGGAGCTTTCTTT.

The V and J genes are TRBV6-5 and TRBJ2-3; D is perhaps TRBD1 (6 bases). The length of the CDR3 is 13 residues. V was shortened by 6 bases and J by 2 bases, with 9 bases between the two germline ends. Germline-derived CDR1 and CDR2 are MNHEY and SVGAGI. In DNA, the CDR3 is TGTGCCAGCAGAACAGGGTACACAGATACGCAGTATTTT. It is translated as CASRTGYTDTQYF.

The chain combines TRBV3-1 (or the pseudogene TRBV3-2) with TRBJ1-3; D is possibly TRBD1 (5 bases). The CDR3 sequence is 14 residues long. CDR1 and CDR2 (germline): LGHDT, YNNKEL (reference sequence). Trimming removed 5 bases at V and 0 bases at J, with 8 bases between. CDR3 in amino acids: CASSGTGSGNTIYF. The CDR3 DNA reads TGTGCCAGCAGCGGGACCGGCTCTGGAAACACCATATATTTT.

The genes are TRBV7-3 and TRBJ1-4; no definite D call. Trimming stripped 5 bases from V and 2 bases from J, with 15 bases between. CDR3 length: 16 amino acids. CDR1 is SGHTA, CDR2 FQGTGA, per germline. This CDR3 reads CASSLQPVGTNEKLFF. The CDR3, as DNA: TGTGCCAGCAGCCTACAACCAGTAGGTACTAATGAAAAACTGTTTTTT.

V gene TRBV10-3 combines with J gene TRBJ1-5; D is ambiguous. Germline CDR1 and CDR2: ENHRY and SYGVKD. This CDR3 is 16 amino acids long. V lost 4 bases to trimming and J lost 5 bases, with 18 bases between them. The CDR3 protein is CAISGAIGPEDQPQHF. CDR3 DNA: TGTGCCATCAGTGGTGCGATCGGACCTGAGGATCAGCCCCAGCATTTT.

This chain links TRBV7-2 with TRBJ1-2; 8 bases agree with TRBD1. V lost 0 bases and J lost 7; bases outside the gene matches: 7. The CDR3 sequence is 15 residues long. CDR1 is SGHTA and CDR2 is FQGNSA in the germline V gene. CDR3 in DNA: TGTGCCAGCAGCTTAGCGCGGACAGGGATGGGTGGCTACACCTTC. It yields the protein CASSLARTGMGGYTF.

The V and J genes are TRBV6-5 and TRBJ2-7, with D tentatively TRBD1 (7 bases). The CDR3 totals 12 residues. The germline V gene encodes CDR1 MNHEY and CDR2 SVGAGI. Trimming took 7 bases from V and 4 from J, leaving 11 bases between them. The CDR3 spells CASKAGGYEQYF. The CDR3 DNA reads as TGTGCCAGCAAGGCAGGGGGGTACGAGCAGTACTTC.

The chain has TRBV11-2 and TRBJ1-1; D possibly corresponds to TRBD1 (5 bases). CDR1 and CDR2 from the germline V gene are SGHAT and FQNNGV. With 5 bases removed from V and 1 base from J, the gap between germline ends came to 8 bases. The CDR3 consists of 13 residues. The DNA for the CDR3 is TGTGCCAGCAGCCAGGGAGAGAACACTGAAGCTTTCTTT. Its translation: CASSQGENTEAFF.

V gene TRBV6-5 combines with J gene TRBJ1-4; no reliable D call. V was trimmed by 0 bases and J by 8 bases, leaving 13 bases between them. The V gene's germline CDR1 is MNHEY and CDR2 SVGAGI. The CDR3 is made up of 15 amino acids. In DNA, the CDR3 is TGTGCCAGCAGTTACTCCCCGGCCTTAGGGGAAAAACTGTTTTTT. This encodes CASSYSPALGEKLFF.

Only one count was recorded for this clone. This chain joins TRBV2 and TRBJ2-1, with D possibly being TRBD2 (6 bases). Looked up from germline, CDR1 is SNHLY and CDR2 is FYNNEI. The V and J ends lost 6 bases and 10 bases respectively, with 13 bases between them. CDR3 length equals 12 residues. CDR3 sequence reads: CASRPEGGEQFF. For the CDR3, the DNA is TGTGCCAGCAGACCGGAGGGTGGAGAGCAGTTCTTC.

The V gene is TRBV6-5, the J gene TRBJ2-7; D not resolved. The CDR3 consists of 13 residues. CDR1 is MNHEY and CDR2 is SVGAGI in the germline V gene. CDR3 in DNA: TGTGTCACACGTAGGGATTTAAACTACGAGCAGTACTTC. It specifies CVTRRDLNYEQYF.

J is TRBJ1-1 and V is TRBV4-1; D call uncertain. Per the germline V gene, CDR1 is MGHRA and CDR2 is YSYEKL. Trimming removed 2 bases from V and 7 bases from J, with 17 bases in between. This CDR3 spans 15 amino acids. CDR3 nucleotide sequence: TGCGCCAGCAGCCAAACCCCTCAACTACCCTATGAAGCTTTCTTT. Amino acids: CASSQTPQLPYEAFF.

This chain joins TRBV29-1 and TRBJ2-7; D possibly corresponds to TRBD1 (5 bases). In germline, CDR1 is SQVTM, CDR2 ANQGSEA. The CDR3 spans 12 residues. The ends were cut back, 5 bases at V and 0 bases at J, with 8 bases in the middle. CDR3 protein: CSVLQDSYEQYF. CDR3 DNA sequence: TGCAGCGTTCTACAGGACTCCTACGAGCAGTACTTC.